This TCR beta chain was obtained from a study of response to subunit inactivated influenza vaccine. Germline CDR1 reads DFQATT; CDR2 reads SNEGSKA (reference sequence). CDR3 length equals 14 residues. V gave up 3 bases and J gave up 8 bases, with 16 bases separating them. Using its own MiXCR run on the RT-PCR reads, TCRdb lists one record per CDR3 protein. Seen here are hundreds of thousands of distinct CDR3 sequences, roughly 10% observed once, and the top ten hold about 10%. The same sample was also used in a study of T cells expressing NK-cell markers. As that study records: A 5'RACE template switching approach incorporating UMIs was used to make TCR beta cDNA. The TCR beta repertoires originated in sorted CD3+CD56+NKG2C+, CD3+CD56+NKG2C- and CD3+CD56-NKG2C+ T cells. Eight donors were sequenced, seven testing HCMV-seropositive and one testing seronegative. The authors restricted sorting to alpha-beta TCR T cells with an anti-gamma-delta TCR antibody in several experiments. Four of the donors also had these clonotypes leading their CD3+CD56-NKG2C+ fraction.

The sequencing here drew on PBMCs from blood, taken on the day of vaccination. V usage is TRBV20-1 and J usage is TRBJ1-4, with a weak D call TRBD1 (5 bases). The receptor was isolated from a man in his fifties or sixties who received an inactivated influenza vaccine. The CDR3 reads CSARVTVLGEKLFF. The CDR3, as DNA: TGCAGTGCTAGGGTGACAGTCTTAGGAGAAAAACTGTTTTTT.